These 21 T cell receptor beta chains were all obtained from the same sample, sequenced in a study of cytomegalovirus exposure and HLA in healthy donors. The PCR made use of 60 Vbeta and 13 Jbeta primers. Profiled with immunoSEQ multiplex PCR; TCRdb holds only in-frame clones, not every one. The table records about 170,000 clones, 77% of them present only once. The material sequenced was PBMCs. The origin of the receptors is a female donor in good health and CMV-seronegative.

As regards this clone: Other DNA sequences within the sample encode an identical CDR3. V usage is TRBV29-1 and J usage is TRBJ1-1; 7 bases are a match to TRBD1. V dropped 6 bases and J dropped 3; count of bases not matched to a gene: 4. This CDR3 comprises 12 residues. Germline assignment: CDR1 SQVTM and CDR2 ANQGSEA. As DNA, the CDR3 is TGCAGCGTGACAGGGACGGACACTGAAGCTTTCTTT. Translation gives CSVTGTDTEAFF.

V usage is TRBV5-4 and J usage is TRBJ1-5, with D unresolved. V was clipped by 1 base and J by 0 bases, with 5 bases between them. The CDR3 contains 14 residues. Germline V lookup: CDR1 SGHNT, CDR2 YYREEE (reference sequence). The CDR3: CASSLSSSNQPQHF. CDR3 DNA sequence: TGTGCCAGCAGCTTGTCATCTAGCAATCAGCCCCAGCATTTT.

V is TRBV28 and J is TRBJ2-3; D is unclear. Germline V gives CDR1 MDHEN, CDR2 SYDVKM. The CDR3 totals 13 residues. Trimming shortened V by 3 bases and J by 2 bases, and 6 bases separated the two germline ends. The CDR3 coding sequence is TGTGCCAGCAGTTTCCCTCCCACAGATACGCAGTATTTT. Translation: CASSFPPTDTQYF.

This clone was counted between two and nine times. CDR3 bases: TGTGCCATCAAGGCCGGGACAGGGGACAACAATGAGCAGTTCTTC. It specifies CAIKAGTGDNNEQFF. The gene calls are TRBV10-3 and TRBJ2-1, with 10 bases aligning to TRBD1. V gave up 7 bases and J gave up 5 bases; unmatched junction bases: 8. The germline gives CDR1 ENHRY, CDR2 SYGVKD. CDR3 length equals 15 residues.

The J gene is TRBJ1-1, the V gene TRBV7-8, with a tentative D call TRBD1 (6 bases). CDR1 SGHVS and CDR2 FQNEAQ come from the germline V gene. CDR3 size: 15 residues. Trimming removed 6 bases from V and 0 bases from J, with 14 bases in between. CDR3 coding DNA: TGTGCCAGCAGTCGTATCCAGGGGCTGAACACTGAAGCTTTCTTT. Protein product: CASSRIQGLNTEAFF.

The V and J genes are TRBV7-9 and TRBJ1-5; 8 bases map to TRBD1. V shed 6 bases, J shed 2 bases, and the junction held 3 bases outside the gene matches. The CDR3 contains 14 residues. Germline CDR1 is SEHNR and CDR2 is FQNEAQ (reference sequence). The DNA for the CDR3 is TGTGCCAGCAGAGAGACAGGGGGCAATCAGCCCCAGCATTTT. Its protein is CASRETGGNQPQHF.

This chain connects TRBV7-2 to TRBJ2-1; 11 nucleotides line up with TRBD1. Germline V gene lookup returns CDR1 SGHTA and CDR2 FQGNSA. This CDR3 comprises 14 residues. With 2 bases clipped from V and 13 bases from J, the junction kept 7 bases outside the gene matches. CDR3 sequence: CASSLRGQGVSQFF. Written as DNA, the CDR3 is TGTGCCAGCAGCTTACGGGGACAGGGGGTCTCACAGTTCTTC.

The sample holds one count of this clone. The chain combines TRBV28 with TRBJ1-2; tentative D call: TRBD1 (6 bases). Trimming removed 2 bases from V and 8 bases from J, with 15 bases in between. There are 14 residues in the CDR3. CDR1 MDHEN and CDR2 SYDVKM come from the germline V gene. The chain's CDR3 is CASSLGPGEGGYTF. CDR3 bases: TGTGCCAGCAGTTTAGGACCAGGGGAAGGCGGCTACACCTTC.

The chain links TRBV6-1 to TRBJ2-3; 9 bases fit TRBD1. The CDR3 covers 15 residues. CDR1 MNHNS and CDR2 SASEGT come from the germline V gene. The V gene end was trimmed by 6 bases and the J gene end by 0 bases; junction bases not matched to a gene: 4. CDR3 bases: TGTGCCAGCAGGATTGGACAGGGGAGCACAGATACGCAGTATTTT. This sequence encodes CASRIGQGSTDTQYF.

The J gene is TRBJ2-3, the V gene TRBV5-1, with a weak D call TRBD2 (7 bases). The germline V gene encodes CDR1 SGHRS and CDR2 YFSETQ. V lost 4 bases and J lost 3, with 24 bases in between. The CDR3 has 18 amino acids. The CDR3 DNA follows: TGCGCCAGCAGCACGGGTAGGGGGGGGGCTCGAGGGACAGATACGCAGTATTTT. Translating it yields CASSTGRGGARGTDTQYF.

The V call is TRBV6-5, the J call TRBJ2-3; TRBD2 matches 12 bases. Trimming at V came to 7 bases and at J to 10 bases, leaving 12 bases not matched to a gene. This CDR3 region has 15 residues. Germline values: CDR1 MNHEY, CDR2 SVGAGI. CDR3 in amino acids: CASKSGTSGFIPQYF. The CDR3 coding sequence is TGTGCCAGCAAATCCGGGACTAGCGGGTTTATACCGCAGTATTTT.

This clone is a singleton in its sample. The CDR3 region has the DNA TGTGCCAGCAGCCAGGGACAGGGCCACTCCTACGAGCAGTACTTC. Residues: CASSQGQGHSYEQYF. V gene TRBV4-2 combines with J gene TRBJ2-7; 9 positions agree with TRBD1. V gave up 3 bases and J gave up 0 bases; unmatched junction bases: 3. This CDR3 region has 15 residues. From germline, CDR1 is LGHNA and CDR2 YNFKEQ.

This chain uses TRBV19 with TRBJ2-5; 7 positions match TRBD2. Germline loops: CDR1 LNHDA, CDR2 SQIVND (reference sequence). V gave up 5 bases and J gave up 0 bases; unmatched junction bases: 3. The CDR3 covers 14 residues. The CDR3 DNA follows: TGTGCCAGTAGTCCTAGCGGCTACCAAGAGACCCAGTACTTC. This encodes CASSPSGYQETQYF.

V gene TRBV6-5 combines with J gene TRBJ1-1; 10 nucleotides agree with TRBD1. The junction had 9 bases not matched to a gene; V was cut back by 4 bases and J by 4 bases. The V gene's germline CDR1 is MNHEY and CDR2 SVGAGI. The CDR3 has 16 residues. This CDR3 is CASSSRTGGVGTEAFF. The CDR3 bases are TGTGCCAGCAGTTCAAGGACAGGGGGAGTGGGCACTGAAGCTTTCTTT.

The chain recombines TRBV30 with TRBJ2-2, with D perhaps TRBD2 (5 bases). The CDR3 totals 13 residues. In germline, CDR1 is GTSNPN, CDR2 SVGIG (reference sequence). V lost 0 bases to trimming and J lost 7 bases, with 9 bases between them. The DNA for the CDR3 is TGTGCCTGGAGTGTATCGGAGGTCGGGGAGCTGTTTTTT. This codes for CAWSVSEVGELFF.

The chain employs TRBV2 and TRBJ1-4; possible D gene TRBD1, 6 bases. With 8 bases removed from V and 4 bases from J, the gap between germline ends came to 17 bases. The CDR3 extends over 15 amino acids. The germline gives CDR1 SNHLY, CDR2 FYNNEI. CDR3: CASEADQGSNEKLFF. DNA for the CDR3: TGTGCCAGCGAAGCAGATCAGGGGAGTAATGAAAAACTGTTTTTT.

This clone was counted a few times. The CDR3 DNA reads as TGTGCCAGCAGCTTGCTGCAGATCACAGATACGCAGTATTTT. The encoded protein is CASSLLQITDTQYF. The chain links TRBV5-6 to TRBJ2-3; unclear D gene. V gave up 1 base and J gave up 2 bases, with 8 bases separating them. Germline assignment: CDR1 SGHDT and CDR2 YYEEEE. The CDR3 loop spans 14 amino acids.

The chain combines TRBV5-1 with TRBJ2-1, with 12 bases that match TRBD2. Germline V gives CDR1 SGHRS, CDR2 YFSETQ. The length of the CDR3 is 16 residues. Germline trimming cut 2 bases from V and 5 bases from J; bases unmatched to any gene: 5. The CDR3 bases are TGCGCCAGCAGCTTTGGACTAGCGGGAATAGACAATGAGCAGTTCTTC. It yields the protein CASSFGLAGIDNEQFF.

The CDR3, as DNA: TGTGCCGGCAATGAGGCCAACACCGGGGAGCTGTTTTTT. It is translated as CAGNEANTGELFF. The chain employs TRBV7-7 and TRBJ2-2; unclear D gene. Trimming left V 11 bases short and J 2 bases short, with 12 bases between. There are 13 residues in the CDR3. Germline CDR1 and CDR2: SSHAT and FNYEAQ (reference sequence).

The sample holds a few counts of this clone. V usage is TRBV5-1 and J usage is TRBJ1-1; no reliable D call. The CDR3 runs to 13 residues. Germline CDR1 and CDR2: SGHRS and YFSETQ. V shed 4 bases and J shed 2 bases, with 9 bases lying between them. The CDR3 loop is CASSTTENTEAFF. The CDR3 DNA reads TGCGCCAGCAGCACAACAGAAAACACTGAAGCTTTCTTT.

This clone was seen more than once but under ten times. The chain carries TRBV5-4 and TRBJ1-2, with D unclear. The CDR3 loop spans 13 amino acids. CDR1 SGHNT and CDR2 YYREEE come from the germline V gene (reference sequence). V lost 1 base to trimming and J lost 8 bases, with 12 bases between them. CDR3 amino acids: CASSLTGRLGYTF. CDR3 nucleotide sequence: TGTGCCAGCAGCTTGACGGGTCGCCTGGGCTACACCTTC.